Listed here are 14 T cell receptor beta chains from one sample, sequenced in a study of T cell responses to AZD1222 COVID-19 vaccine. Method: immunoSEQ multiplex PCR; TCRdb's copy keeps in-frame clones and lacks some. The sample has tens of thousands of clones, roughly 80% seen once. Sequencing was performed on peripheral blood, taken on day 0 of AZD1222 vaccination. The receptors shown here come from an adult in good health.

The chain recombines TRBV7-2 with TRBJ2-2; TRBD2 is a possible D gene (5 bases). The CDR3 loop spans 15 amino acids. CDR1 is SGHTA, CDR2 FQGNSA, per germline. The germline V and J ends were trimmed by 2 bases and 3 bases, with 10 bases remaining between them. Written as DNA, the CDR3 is TGTGCCAGCAGCTTAAGAGACTATCACACCGGGGAGCTGTTTTTT. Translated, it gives CASSLRDYHTGELFF.

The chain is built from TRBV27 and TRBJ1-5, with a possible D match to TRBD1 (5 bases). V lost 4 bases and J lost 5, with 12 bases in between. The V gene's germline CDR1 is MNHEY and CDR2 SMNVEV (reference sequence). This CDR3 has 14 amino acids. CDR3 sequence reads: CASSWQGSHQPQHF. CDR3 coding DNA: TGTGCCAGCAGTTGGCAGGGTTCTCATCAGCCCCAGCATTTT.

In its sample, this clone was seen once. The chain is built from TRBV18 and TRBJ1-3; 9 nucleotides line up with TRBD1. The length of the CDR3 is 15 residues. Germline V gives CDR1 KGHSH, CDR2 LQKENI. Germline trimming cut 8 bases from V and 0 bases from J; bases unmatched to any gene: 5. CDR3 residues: CASAPGQGSGNTIYF. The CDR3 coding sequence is TGTGCCAGCGCTCCGGGACAGGGCTCTGGAAACACCATATATTTT.

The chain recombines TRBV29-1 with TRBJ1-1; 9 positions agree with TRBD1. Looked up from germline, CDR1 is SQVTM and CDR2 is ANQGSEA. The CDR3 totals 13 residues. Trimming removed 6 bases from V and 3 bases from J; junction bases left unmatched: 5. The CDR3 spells CSVLTGGDTEAFF. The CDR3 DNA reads TGCAGCGTCCTGACAGGGGGGGACACTGAAGCTTTCTTT. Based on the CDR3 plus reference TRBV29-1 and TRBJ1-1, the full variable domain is SAVISQKPSRDICQRGTSLTIQCQVDSQVTMMFWYRQQPGQSLTLIATANQGSEATYESGFVIDKFPISRPNLTFSTLTVSNMSPEDSSIYLCSVLTGGDTEAFFGQGTRLTVV.

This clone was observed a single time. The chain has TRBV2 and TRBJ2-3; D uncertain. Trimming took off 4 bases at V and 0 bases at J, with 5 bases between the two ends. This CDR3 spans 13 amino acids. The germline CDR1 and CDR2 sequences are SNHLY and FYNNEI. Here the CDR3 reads CASSARSTDTQYF. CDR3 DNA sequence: TGTGCCAGCAGTGCGCGGAGCACAGATACGCAGTATTTT.

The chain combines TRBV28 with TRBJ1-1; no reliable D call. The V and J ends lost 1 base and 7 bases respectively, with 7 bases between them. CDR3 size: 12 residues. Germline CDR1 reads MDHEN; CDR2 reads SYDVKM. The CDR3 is CASSLSTSEAFF. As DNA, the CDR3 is TGTGCCAGCAGTTTATCGACCAGTGAAGCTTTCTTT. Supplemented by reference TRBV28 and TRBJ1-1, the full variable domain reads DVKVTQSSRYLVKRTGEKVFLECVQDMDHENMFWYRQDPGLGLRLIYFSYDVKMKEKGDIPEGYSVSREKKERFSLILESASTNQTSMYLCASSLSTSEAFFGQGTRLTVV.

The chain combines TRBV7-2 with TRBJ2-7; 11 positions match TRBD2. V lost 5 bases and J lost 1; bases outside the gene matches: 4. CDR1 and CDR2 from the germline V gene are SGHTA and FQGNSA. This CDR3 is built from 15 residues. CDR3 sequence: CASSSTSGGSYEQYF. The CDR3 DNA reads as TGTGCCAGCAGCAGCACTAGCGGGGGTTCCTACGAGCAGTACTTC.

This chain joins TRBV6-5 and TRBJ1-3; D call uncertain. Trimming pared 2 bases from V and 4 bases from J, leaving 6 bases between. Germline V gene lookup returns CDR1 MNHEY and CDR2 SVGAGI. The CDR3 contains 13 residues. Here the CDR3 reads CASSYGSGNTIYF. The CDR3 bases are TGTGCCAGCAGTTACGGGAGCGGAAACACCATATATTTT.

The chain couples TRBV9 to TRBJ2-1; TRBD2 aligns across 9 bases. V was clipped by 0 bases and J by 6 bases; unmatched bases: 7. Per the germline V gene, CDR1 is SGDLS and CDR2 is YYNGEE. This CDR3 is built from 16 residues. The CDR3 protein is CASSVDSGGFINEQFF. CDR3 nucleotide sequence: TGTGCCAGCAGCGTAGATAGCGGGGGATTCATCAATGAGCAGTTCTTC. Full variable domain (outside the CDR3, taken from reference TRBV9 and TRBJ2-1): DSGVTQTPKHLITATGQRVTLRCSPRSGDLSVYWYQQSLDQGLQFLIQYYNGEERAKGNILERFSAQQFPDLHSELNLSSLELGDSALYFCASSVDSGGFINEQFFGPGTRLTVL.

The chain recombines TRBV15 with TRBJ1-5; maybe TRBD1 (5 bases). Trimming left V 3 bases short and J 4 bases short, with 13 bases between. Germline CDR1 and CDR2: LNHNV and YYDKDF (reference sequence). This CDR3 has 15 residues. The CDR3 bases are TGTGCCACCAGCAGGGATCTCGGGGCTAATCAGCCCCAGCATTTT. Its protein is CATSRDLGANQPQHF.

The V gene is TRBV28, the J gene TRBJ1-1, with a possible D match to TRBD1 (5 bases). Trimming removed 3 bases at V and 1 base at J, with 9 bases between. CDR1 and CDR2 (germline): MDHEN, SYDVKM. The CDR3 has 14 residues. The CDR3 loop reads CASSFGARNTEAFF. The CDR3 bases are TGTGCCAGCAGTTTTGGGGCCCGGAACACTGAAGCTTTCTTT.

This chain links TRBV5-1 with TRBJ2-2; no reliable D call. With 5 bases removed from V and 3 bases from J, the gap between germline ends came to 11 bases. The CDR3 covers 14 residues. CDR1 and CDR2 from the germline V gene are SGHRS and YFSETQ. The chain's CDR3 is CASSIGSHTGELFF. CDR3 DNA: TGCGCCAGCAGTATTGGGTCGCACACCGGGGAGCTGTTTTTT.

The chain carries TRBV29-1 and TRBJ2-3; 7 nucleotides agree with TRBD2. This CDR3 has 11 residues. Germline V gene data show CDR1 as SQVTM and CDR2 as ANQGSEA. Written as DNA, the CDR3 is TGCGCTGGGGGGGAAGCAGATACGCAGTATTTT. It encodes CAGGEADTQYF.

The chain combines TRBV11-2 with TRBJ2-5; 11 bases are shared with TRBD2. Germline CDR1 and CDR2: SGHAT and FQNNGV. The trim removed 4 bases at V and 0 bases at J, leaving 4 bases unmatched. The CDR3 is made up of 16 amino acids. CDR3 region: CASSSRLAGYQETQYF. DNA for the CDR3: TGTGCCAGCAGCTCCAGACTAGCGGGGTACCAAGAGACCCAGTACTTC.